A selection of T cell receptor beta chains follows, all from one sample in a study of blood T cell repertoires in COVID-19. Sequenced by immunoSEQ multiplex PCR; TCRdb stores in-frame clones only, minus some. The data contain fewer than 500,000 clones, roughly 90% of them seen just once; the ten biggest clones take up around 0.7%. Sample: PBMCs or T cells enriched from blood (not recorded which). The receptors were sampled from a woman under 30 who had recovered from COVID-19. CDR3s include the opening cysteine and the closing phenylalanine or tryptophan. D genes are given only for firm matches. Only some rows state a clone size, as once, few, many or a class for expanded clones.

d_call: NA; j_call: TRBJ2-5; v_call: TRBV5-1; clone_size: NA; cdr3_aa: CASSPESRAGETQYF; cdr3_nt: TGCGCCAGCAGCCCAGAATCCCGGGCAGGGGAGACCCAGTACTTC
d_call: TRBD2; j_call: TRBJ2-1; v_call: TRBV27; clone_size: once; cdr3_aa: CASTQYGLAGNEQFF; cdr3_nt: TGTGCCAGCACCCAGTACGGACTAGCGGGAAATGAGCAGTTCTTC
d_call: TRBD1; j_call: TRBJ1-1; v_call: TRBV29-1; clone_size: NA; cdr3_aa: CSVINRGGTEAFF; cdr3_nt: TGCAGCGTTATAAACAGGGGCGGCACTGAAGCTTTCTTT
d_call: NA; j_call: TRBJ1-6; v_call: TRBV7-9; clone_size: NA; cdr3_aa: CASSLGGASISPLHF; cdr3_nt: TGTGCCAGCAGCTTGGGCGGGGCATCAATCTCACCCCTCCACTTT
d_call: NA; j_call: TRBJ2-7; v_call: TRBV29-1; clone_size: once; cdr3_aa: CSVDPGSYEQYF; cdr3_nt: TGCAGCGTTGATCCGGGCTCCTACGAGCAGTACTTC
d_call: TRBD1; j_call: TRBJ1-1; v_call: TRBV5-4; clone_size: once; cdr3_aa: CASSFNRGPMNTEAFF; cdr3_nt: TGTGCCAGCAGCTTTAACAGGGGACCGATGAACACTGAAGCTTTCTTT
d_call: NA; j_call: TRBJ1-2; v_call: TRBV27; clone_size: NA; cdr3_aa: CASSLGARNGYTF; cdr3_nt: TGTGCCAGCAGTTTAGGGGCGCGAAATGGCTACACCTTC
d_call: NA; j_call: TRBJ1-2; v_call: TRBV6-5; clone_size: few; cdr3_aa: CASSPTGRGGYTF; cdr3_nt: TGTGCCAGCAGTCCTACGGGCCGGGGAGGCTACACCTTC
d_call: NA; j_call: TRBJ2-1; v_call: TRBV27; clone_size: NA; cdr3_aa: CASSLSYQGRGIF; cdr3_nt: TGTGCCAGCAGTTTAAGCTACCAAGGTCGGGGGATCTTC
d_call: NA; j_call: TRBJ1-1; v_call: TRBV27; clone_size: NA; cdr3_aa: CASSFSENTEAFF; cdr3_nt: TGTGCCAGCAGTTTTTCAGAGAACACTGAAGCTTTCTTT
d_call: TRBD1; j_call: TRBJ2-2; v_call: TRBV27; clone_size: NA; cdr3_aa: CASSFGGRGTGELFF; cdr3_nt: TGTGCCAGCAGTTTCGGTGGCAGGGGGACCGGGGAGCTGTTTTTT
d_call: NA; j_call: TRBJ1-1; v_call: TRBV6-5; clone_size: NA; cdr3_aa: CASSYLDGSEAFF; cdr3_nt: TGTGCCAGCAGTTATCTAGATGGTTCGGAAGCTTTCTTT
d_call: TRBD2; j_call: TRBJ2-3; v_call: TRBV10-3; clone_size: NA; cdr3_aa: CAISDMRGTDTQYF; cdr3_nt: TGTGCCATCAGTGATATGCGGGGGACAGATACGCAGTATTTT
d_call: TRBD2; j_call: TRBJ2-3; v_call: TRBV6-1; clone_size: NA; cdr3_aa: CASSEGTSGGADGTDTQYF; cdr3_nt: TGTGCCAGCAGTGAAGGGACTAGCGGGGGGGCCGATGGAACAGATACGCAGTATTTT
d_call: NA; j_call: TRBJ2-3; v_call: TRBV7-2; clone_size: once; cdr3_aa: CASSLEGGSTDTQYF; cdr3_nt: TGTGCCAGCAGCTTAGAGGGAGGTTCCACAGATACGCAGTATTTT
d_call: TRBD1; j_call: TRBJ1-1; v_call: TRBV25-1; clone_size: NA; cdr3_aa: CASSERGTGGRDTEAFF; cdr3_nt: TGTGCCAGCAGTGAACGAGGGACAGGGGGCAGGGACACTGAAGCTTTCTTT
d_call: TRBD1; j_call: TRBJ2-1; v_call: TRBV13; clone_size: once; cdr3_aa: CASSFRTGSGEQFF; cdr3_nt: TGTGCCAGCAGCTTCCGGACAGGGAGTGGTGAGCAGTTCTTC
d_call: NA; j_call: TRBJ2-7; v_call: TRBV5-4; clone_size: NA; cdr3_aa: CASSLRRTDSYEQYF; cdr3_nt: TGTGCCAGCAGCTTGCGGCGGACAGACTCCTACGAGCAGTACTTC
d_call: TRBD1; j_call: TRBJ1-1; v_call: TRBV10-2; clone_size: NA; cdr3_aa: CASSEDRGDNTEAFF; cdr3_nt: TGCGCCAGCAGTGAGGACAGGGGAGACAACACTGAAGCTTTCTTT
d_call: TRBD1; j_call: TRBJ1-1; v_call: TRBV30; clone_size: NA; cdr3_aa: CAWSSGQGITEAFF; cdr3_nt: TGTGCCTGGAGCTCCGGACAGGGTATAACTGAAGCTTTCTTT
d_call: NA; j_call: TRBJ1-5; v_call: TRBV12-3/TRBV12-4; clone_size: NA; cdr3_aa: CASTLGSQPQHF; cdr3_nt: TGTGCCAGCACCCTAGGTAGTCAGCCCCAGCATTTT
d_call: TRBD1; j_call: TRBJ1-1; v_call: TRBV5-8; clone_size: NA; cdr3_aa: CASSSLDRQWDTEAFF; cdr3_nt: TGTGCCAGCAGCTCCCTGGACAGGCAATGGGATACTGAAGCTTTCTTT